The clone carrying this T cell receptor (beta chain) was counted a few times. Its antigen is unknown. The data derive from a study of CD8+CD57+ T cells in acquired aplastic anemia. Whole-study context: The study obtained an average of around 3.4 ug of DNA from sorted CD4+ and CD8+ cells.

Whoever was chosen for sequencing had shown CD8+CD57+ cell expansion by flow cytometry. All participating patients were living with severe acquired aplastic anemia. TCR beta VDJ and CDR3 profiles were obtained from a genomic DNA template. Using its own MiXCR run on the reads, TCRdb lists one record per CDR3 protein. This sample has fewer than 250,000 distinct CDR3 sequences; approximately 50% occur once, and the top ten carry over 7.5%. Study results and limitations: The study found no significant CD8+ Simpson's diversity difference between patients and controls. Found in both controls and patients were 25 to 35 CD8+ CDR3 sequences.

CDR3 length: 19 amino acids. Germline V gene data show CDR1 as SEHNR and CDR2 as FQNEAQ (reference sequence). With 5 bases clipped from V and 6 bases from J, the junction kept 19 bases outside the gene matches. The chain joins TRBV7-9 to TRBJ2-1; 10 bases map to TRBD2. What was sequenced was sorted CD4+, CD8+, or CD8+CD57+ T cells (not recorded which) from PBMCs. The clonotype comes from a human donor with aplastic anemia. The CDR3 sequence is CASSPLNPPLAGKLNEQFF. In DNA, the CDR3 is TGTGCCAGCAGCCCACTTAATCCCCCACTAGCGGGAAAACTCAATGAGCAGTTCTTC.